This TCR beta chain is from a study of regulatory T cells in long-lasting Graves disease. There are many counts of this clonotype. Its target is unknown. Arm-PCR of CDR3 regions with iRepertoire HTBI primers generated TCR beta libraries. MiXCR was run by TCRdb on the multiplex PCR reads, yielding one entry per CDR3 protein. The sample lists around 400,000 distinct CDR3 sequences; 10% to 15% were seen once. Study conclusions and caveats: Preferential use of TRBV28, TRBJ1-2 and TRBJ2-5 was seen in persistent disease.

The sample's time point: newly diagnosed GD, antithyroid drugs for less than 3 months. Construction of the TCR library relied on RNA isolated from PBMCs. Trimming removed 7 bases from V and 4 bases from J, with 10 bases in between. The CDR3 covers 13 residues. This same sample was also taken into another study, of T cells in Graves' hyperthyroidism and ophthalmopathy. As reported in that work: Patients between 18 and 65 years old had hyperthyroidism, newly diagnosed and lasting under 2 months. Blood shared most expanded thyroid clonotypes above 0.001. In simple terms, a model built on 13 V-J features told ophthalmopathy apart from stable hyperthyroidism.

This material consisted of peripheral blood mononuclear cells (PBMCs), taken at new diagnosis, from a patient treated with antithyroid drugs. The TCR comes from a woman under 30 with Graves disease. V gene TRBV12-3 or TRBV12-4 combines with J gene TRBJ2-2; D is unresolved. CDR3: CASNPQRTGELFF. DNA for the CDR3: TGTGCCAGCAACCCCCAGCGCACCGGGGAGCTGTTTTTT.